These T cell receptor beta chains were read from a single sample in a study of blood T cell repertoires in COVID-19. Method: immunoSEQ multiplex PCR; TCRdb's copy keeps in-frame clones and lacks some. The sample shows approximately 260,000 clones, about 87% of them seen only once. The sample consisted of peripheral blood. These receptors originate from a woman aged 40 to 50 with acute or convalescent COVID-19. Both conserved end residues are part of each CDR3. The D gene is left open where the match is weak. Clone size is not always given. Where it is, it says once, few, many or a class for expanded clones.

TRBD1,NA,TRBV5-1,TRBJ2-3,CASSTGTDTDTQYF,TGCGCCAGCAGCACAGGGACAGACACAGATACGCAGTATTTT
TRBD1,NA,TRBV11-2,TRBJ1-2,CASSSGTAALSYTF,TGTGCCAGCAGCTCCGGGACAGCGGCATTAAGCTACACCTTC
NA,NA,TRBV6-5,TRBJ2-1,CASTTPGGVDEQFF,TGTGCCAGCACTACTCCGGGCGGGGTCGATGAGCAGTTCTTC
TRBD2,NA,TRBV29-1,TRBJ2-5,CSVDSAGGGETQYF,TGCAGCGTTGACAGCGCGGGAGGGGGAGAGACCCAGTACTTC
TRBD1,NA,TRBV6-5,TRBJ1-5,CATSGQGARQPQHF,TGTGCCACTAGCGGCCAGGGGGCGCGTCAGCCCCAGCATTTT
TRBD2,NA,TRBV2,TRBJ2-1,CASSVSAGDEQFF,TGTGCCAGCAGTGTTTCGGCGGGGGATGAGCAGTTCTTC
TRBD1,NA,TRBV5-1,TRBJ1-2,CASSLTTGQVGYGYTF,TGCGCCAGCAGCCTGACGACAGGGCAGGTTGGCTATGGCTACACCTTC
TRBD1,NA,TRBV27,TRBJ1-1,CASSLGQRGTEAFF,TGTGCCAGCAGTTTGGGACAGAGGGGCACTGAAGCTTTCTTT
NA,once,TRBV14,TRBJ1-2,CASSHRETGYTF,TGTGCCAGCAGCCACAGGGAAACTGGCTACACCTTC
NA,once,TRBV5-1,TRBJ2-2,CASSLTGPTNTGELFF,TGCGCCAGCAGCTTAACAGGGCCCACGAACACCGGGGAGCTGTTTTTT
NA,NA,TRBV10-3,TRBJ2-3,CAISESQGGTDTQYF,TGTGCCATCAGTGAGTCACAGGGAGGCACAGATACGCAGTATTTT
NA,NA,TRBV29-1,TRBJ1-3,CSVSHGGDTIYF,TGCAGCGTTTCCCATGGAGGGGACACCATATATTTT
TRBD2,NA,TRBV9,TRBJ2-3,CASSEFGGADTQYF,TGTGCCAGCAGCGAATTCGGGGGGGCTGATACGCAGTATTTT
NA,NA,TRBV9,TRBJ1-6,CASSVEAGGLSPLHF,TGTGCCAGCAGCGTAGAAGCAGGAGGGCTTTCACCCCTCCACTTT
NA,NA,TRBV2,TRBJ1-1,CATADGSLFTEAFF,TGTGCCACCGCAGACGGGTCATTGTTCACTGAAGCTTTCTTT
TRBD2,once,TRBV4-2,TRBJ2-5,CASSLRRGLAGGQGTQYF,TGTGCCAGCAGCCTCCGACGCGGACTAGCGGGGGGGCAGGGGACCCAGTACTTC
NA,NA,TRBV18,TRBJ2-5,CASSLGQQETQYF,TGTGCCAGCTCCCTCGGACAGCAAGAGACCCAGTACTTC
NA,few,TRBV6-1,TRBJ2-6,CASSKGTSSSGANVLTF,TGTGCCAGCAGTAAAGGGACTTCAAGCTCTGGGGCCAACGTCCTGACTTTC
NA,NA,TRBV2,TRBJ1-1,CASRDTGEAFF,TGTGCCAGCAGAGATACAGGGGAAGCTTTCTTT
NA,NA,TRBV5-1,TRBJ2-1,CASSLAEGGQFF,TGCGCCAGCAGCTTGGCCGAAGGGGGGCAGTTCTTC
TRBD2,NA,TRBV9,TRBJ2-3,CASSVGTSGGADTQYF,TGTGCCAGCAGCGTCGGGACTAGCGGGGGCGCGGATACGCAGTATTTT
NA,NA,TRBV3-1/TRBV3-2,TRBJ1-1,CASSQDRGATEAFF,TGTGCCAGCAGCCAAGACCGCGGGGCCACTGAAGCTTTCTTT
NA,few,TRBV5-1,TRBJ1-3,CASSQNVGGAGNTIYF,TGCGCCAGCAGCCAGAATGTTGGAGGGGCTGGAAACACCATATATTTT
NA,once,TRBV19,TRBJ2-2,CASSPGSGELFF,TGTGCCAGTAGTCCAGGGTCCGGGGAGCTGTTTTTT
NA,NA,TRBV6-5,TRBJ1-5,CASSYSAGRGPQHF,TGTGCCAGCAGTTACTCGGCGGGACGCGGGCCCCAGCATTTT
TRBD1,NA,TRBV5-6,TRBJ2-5,CASSLVDRETQYF,TGTGCCAGCAGCTTGGTGGACAGGGAGACCCAGTACTTC
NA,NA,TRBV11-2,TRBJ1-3,CASTLNRNTIYF,TGTGCCAGCACCCTTAATCGAAACACCATATATTTT
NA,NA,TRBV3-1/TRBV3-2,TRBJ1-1,CASSQDEASGAFF,TGTGCCAGCAGCCAAGATGAGGCGAGCGGGGCTTTCTTT
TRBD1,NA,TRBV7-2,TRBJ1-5,CASSLGTGRNQPQHF,TGTGCCAGCAGCCTAGGGACAGGGCGTAATCAGCCCCAGCATTTT
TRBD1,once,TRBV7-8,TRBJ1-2,CASSSRTGGNGYTF,TGTGCCAGCAGCTCCCGGACAGGGGGCAATGGCTACACCTTC
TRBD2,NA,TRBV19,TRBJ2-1,CASGRAAYNEQFF,TGTGCCAGTGGGAGGGCGGCGTACAATGAGCAGTTCTTC
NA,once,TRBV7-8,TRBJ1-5,CASSPLGVELGQPQHF,TGTGCCAGCAGCCCCCTAGGGGTAGAGCTTGGCCAGCCCCAGCATTTT
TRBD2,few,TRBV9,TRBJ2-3,CASSTGTSGGVTDTQYF,TGTGCCAGCAGCACAGGGACTAGCGGGGGGGTCACAGATACGCAGTATTTT
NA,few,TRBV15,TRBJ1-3,CATSRDSVSGNTIYF,TGTGCCACCAGCAGAGATTCCGTCTCTGGAAACACCATATATTTT
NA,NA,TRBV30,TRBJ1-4,CAWSVGRQILNSTNEKLFF,TGTGCCTGGAGTGTCGGCCGACAGATATTAAATTCAACTAATGAAAAACTGTTTTTT
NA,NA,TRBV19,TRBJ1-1,CASIFTGEAFF,TGTGCCAGTATATTTACAGGCGAAGCTTTCTTT
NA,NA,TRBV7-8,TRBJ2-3,CASSLVRDTQYF,TGTGCCAGCAGCTTAGTGAGGGATACGCAGTATTTT
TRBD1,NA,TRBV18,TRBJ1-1,CASRGFRDSITEAFF,TGTGCCAGCCGGGGATTCCGGGACAGTATCACTGAAGCTTTCTTT
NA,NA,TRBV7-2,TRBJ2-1,CASSPRDSRNNEQFF,TGTGCCAGCAGCCCCCGGGACTCCAGAAACAATGAGCAGTTCTTC
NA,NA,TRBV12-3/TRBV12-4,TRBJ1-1,CASSLGQLEAFF,TGTGCCAGCAGCCTAGGACAGCTTGAAGCTTTCTTT
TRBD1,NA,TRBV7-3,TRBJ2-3,CASSPTGGRTDTQYF,TGTGCCAGCAGCCCAACAGGGGGCCGGACAGATACGCAGTATTTT
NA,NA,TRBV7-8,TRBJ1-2,CASSLAKGWAANYGYTF,TGTGCCAGCAGCTTAGCGAAGGGGTGGGCGGCAAACTATGGCTACACCTTC
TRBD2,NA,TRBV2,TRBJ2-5,CASLPGGGHQETQYF,TGTGCCAGCCTCCCCGGCGGGGGGCACCAAGAGACCCAGTACTTC
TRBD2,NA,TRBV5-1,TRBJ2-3,CASSFGYGTSGSSDTQYF,TGCGCCAGCAGCTTCGGTTATGGGACTAGCGGTTCCTCAGATACGCAGTATTTT
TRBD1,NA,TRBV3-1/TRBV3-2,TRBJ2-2,CASSYKTGGIGELFF,TGTGCCAGCAGCTATAAGACAGGGGGCATCGGGGAGCTGTTTTTT
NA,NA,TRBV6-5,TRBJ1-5,CASSTDYSNQPQHF,TGTGCCAGCAGCACAGACTATAGCAATCAGCCCCAGCATTTT
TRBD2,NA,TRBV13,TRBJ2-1,CASSLGNRLAGDSNEQFF,TGTGCCAGCAGCTTAGGAAATCGACTAGCGGGGGACAGCAATGAGCAGTTCTTC
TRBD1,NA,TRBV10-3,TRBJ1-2,CAISEPGQELRNYGYTF,TGTGCCATCAGTGAGCCCGGACAGGAACTACGGAACTATGGCTACACCTTC
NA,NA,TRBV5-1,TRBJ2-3,CASNTRGAGPADTQYF,TGCGCCAGCAACACCCGTGGGGCAGGCCCTGCAGATACGCAGTATTTT
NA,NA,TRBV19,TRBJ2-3,CASSIGGGHLAGTDTQYF,TGTGCCAGTAGTATAGGAGGGGGACACCTAGCCGGCACAGATACGCAGTATTTT
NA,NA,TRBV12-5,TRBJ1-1,CASGPLRAVAEAFF,TGTGCTAGTGGTCCCCTGAGGGCGGTAGCTGAAGCTTTCTTT
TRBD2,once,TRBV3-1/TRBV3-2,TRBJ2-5,CASSRTSSGGYQETQYF,TGTGCCAGCAGCCGCACTTCGAGCGGGGGGTACCAAGAGACCCAGTACTTC
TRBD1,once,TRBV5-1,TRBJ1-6,CASSLTGVRSPLHF,TGCGCCAGCAGCTTAACAGGGGTGCGTTCACCCCTCCACTTT
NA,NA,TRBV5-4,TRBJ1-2,CASSQPLQANYGYTF,TGTGCCAGCAGTCAACCTCTACAGGCGAACTATGGCTACACCTTC
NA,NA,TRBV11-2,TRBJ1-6,CASSFSRGTPLHF,TGTGCCAGCAGCTTTTCCAGAGGAACACCCCTCCACTTT
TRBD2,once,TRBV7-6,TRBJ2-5,CASQEGLAGAQETQYF,TGTGCCAGCCAAGAGGGGCTAGCGGGGGCCCAAGAGACCCAGTACTTC
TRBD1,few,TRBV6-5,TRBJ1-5,CASSPPGQVTQPQHF,TGTGCCAGCTCCCCACCGGGACAGGTCACTCAGCCCCAGCATTTT